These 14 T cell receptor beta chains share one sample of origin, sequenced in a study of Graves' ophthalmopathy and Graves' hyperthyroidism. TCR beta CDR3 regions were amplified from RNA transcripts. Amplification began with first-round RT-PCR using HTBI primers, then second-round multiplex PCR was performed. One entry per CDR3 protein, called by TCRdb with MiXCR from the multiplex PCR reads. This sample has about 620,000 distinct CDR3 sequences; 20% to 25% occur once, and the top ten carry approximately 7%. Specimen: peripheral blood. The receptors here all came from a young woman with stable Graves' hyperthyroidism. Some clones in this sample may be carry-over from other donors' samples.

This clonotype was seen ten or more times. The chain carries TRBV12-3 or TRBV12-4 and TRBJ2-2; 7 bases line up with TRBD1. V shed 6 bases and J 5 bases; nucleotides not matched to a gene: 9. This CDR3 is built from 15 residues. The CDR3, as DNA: TGTGCCAGCAGCGGACAGGCATTAGAAACCGGGGAGCTGTTTTTT. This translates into CASSGQALETGELFF.

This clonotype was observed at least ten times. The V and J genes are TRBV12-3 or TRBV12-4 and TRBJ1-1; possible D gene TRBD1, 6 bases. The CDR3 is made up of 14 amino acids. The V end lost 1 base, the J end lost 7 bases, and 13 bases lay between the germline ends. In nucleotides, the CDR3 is TGTGCCAGCAGTTTAGACGGGGGGCCGGTTGAAGCTTTCTTT. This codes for CASSLDGGPVEAFF.

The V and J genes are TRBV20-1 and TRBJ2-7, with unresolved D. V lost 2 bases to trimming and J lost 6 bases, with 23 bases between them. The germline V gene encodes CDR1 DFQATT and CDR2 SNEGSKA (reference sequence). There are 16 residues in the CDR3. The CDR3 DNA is TGCAGTGCTAGACCCCCCTCGGAGACGGTCCTCCGCGAGCAGTACTTC. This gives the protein CSARPPSETVLREQYF.

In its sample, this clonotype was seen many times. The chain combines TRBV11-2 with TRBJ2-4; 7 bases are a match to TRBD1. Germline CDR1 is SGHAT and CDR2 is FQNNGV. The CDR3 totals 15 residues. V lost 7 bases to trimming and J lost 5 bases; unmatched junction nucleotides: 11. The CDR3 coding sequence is TGTGCCAGCACCCATGTCCAAGGGACAGAAAACATTCAGTACTTC. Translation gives CASTHVQGTENIQYF.

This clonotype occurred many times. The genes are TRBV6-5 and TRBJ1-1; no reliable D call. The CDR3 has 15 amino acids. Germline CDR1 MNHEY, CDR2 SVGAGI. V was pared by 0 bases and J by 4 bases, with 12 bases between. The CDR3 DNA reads TGTGCCAGCAGTTACTCGAGACCCCATATCACTGAAGCTTTCTTT. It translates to CASSYSRPHITEAFF.

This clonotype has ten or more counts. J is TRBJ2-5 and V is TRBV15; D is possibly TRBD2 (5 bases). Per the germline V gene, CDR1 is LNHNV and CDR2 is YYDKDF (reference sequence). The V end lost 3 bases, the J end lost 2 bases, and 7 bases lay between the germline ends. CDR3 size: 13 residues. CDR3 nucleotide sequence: TGTGCCACCAGCAGTACGGGACAAGAGACCCAGTACTTC. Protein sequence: CATSSTGQETQYF.

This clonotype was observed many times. This CDR3 reads CASSLEWSGRNTEAFF. In DNA form, the CDR3 reads TGTGCCAGCAGCTTAGAATGGTCCGGGAGGAACACTGAAGCTTTCTTT. The chain combines TRBV7-8 with TRBJ1-1; D not certain. The CDR3 length is 16 residues. Per the germline V gene, CDR1 is SGHVS and CDR2 is FQNEAQ. Trimming shortened V by 1 base and J by 1 base, and 13 bases separated the two germline ends.

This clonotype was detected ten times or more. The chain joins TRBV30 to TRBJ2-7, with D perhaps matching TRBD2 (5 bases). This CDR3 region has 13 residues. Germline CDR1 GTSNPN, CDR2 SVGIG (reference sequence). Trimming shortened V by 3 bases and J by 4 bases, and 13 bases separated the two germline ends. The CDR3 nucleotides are TGTGCCTGGAGCAAATCGGGGAAATACGAGCAGTACTTC. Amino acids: CAWSKSGKYEQYF.

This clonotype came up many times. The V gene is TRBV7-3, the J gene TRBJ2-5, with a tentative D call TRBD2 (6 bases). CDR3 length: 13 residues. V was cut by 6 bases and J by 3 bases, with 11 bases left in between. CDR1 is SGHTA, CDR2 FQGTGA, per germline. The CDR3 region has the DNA TGTGCCAGCAGGGCTAGCGCTAAAGAGACCCAGTACTTC. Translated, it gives CASRASAKETQYF.

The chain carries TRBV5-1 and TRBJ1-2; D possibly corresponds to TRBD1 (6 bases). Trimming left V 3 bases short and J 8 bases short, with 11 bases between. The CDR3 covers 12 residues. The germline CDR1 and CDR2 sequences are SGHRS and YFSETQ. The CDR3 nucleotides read TGCGCCAGCAGCTACAGGGAGGACGGCTACACCTTC. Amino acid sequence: CASSYREDGYTF.

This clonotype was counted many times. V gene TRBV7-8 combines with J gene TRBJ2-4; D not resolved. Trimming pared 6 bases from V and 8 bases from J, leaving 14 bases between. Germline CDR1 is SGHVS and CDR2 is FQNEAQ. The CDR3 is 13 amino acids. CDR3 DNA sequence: TGTGCCAGCAGTCAAACAAACTTCGACATTCAGTACTTC. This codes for CASSQTNFDIQYF.

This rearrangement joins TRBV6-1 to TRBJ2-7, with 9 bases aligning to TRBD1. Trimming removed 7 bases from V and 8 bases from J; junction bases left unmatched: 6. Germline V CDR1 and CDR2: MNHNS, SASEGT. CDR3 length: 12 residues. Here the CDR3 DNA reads TGTGCCAGCATGGGACAGGGTATTCAGCAGTACTTC. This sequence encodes CASMGQGIQQYF.

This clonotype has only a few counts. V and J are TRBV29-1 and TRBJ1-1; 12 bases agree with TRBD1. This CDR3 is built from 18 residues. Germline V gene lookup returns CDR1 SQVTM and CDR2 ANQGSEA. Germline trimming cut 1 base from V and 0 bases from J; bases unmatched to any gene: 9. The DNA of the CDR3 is TGCAGCGTTGAAGGGCTGGCGGGACAGGGGGCTTTGAACACTGAAGCTTTCTTT. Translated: CSVEGLAGQGALNTEAFF.

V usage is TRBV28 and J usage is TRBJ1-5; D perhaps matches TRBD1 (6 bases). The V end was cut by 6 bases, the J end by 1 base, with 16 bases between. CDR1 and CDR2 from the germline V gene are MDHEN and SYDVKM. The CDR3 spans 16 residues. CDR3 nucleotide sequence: TGTGCCAGCAGCCCTTGGACTCAGGGGAGCAATCAGCCCCAGCATTTT. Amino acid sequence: CASSPWTQGSNQPQHF.